What follows is one T cell receptor (beta chain) and its context. The antigen remains unidentified. This sample stems from a study of T-cell memory formation after mild COVID-19. Notes on the study in general: Day 15 to 85 contracting clones showed balanced CD4/CD8; later expanders leaned CD4+. The second-wave clones peaking on day 37 were not confirmed as SARS-CoV-2-specific.

The V gene's germline CDR1 is SGHRS and CDR2 YFSETQ. J lost 0 bases, V lost 2 bases, and 2 bases had no gene match. The CDR3 length is 15 residues. Using constant-segment primers, 5'RACE produced TCR alpha and TCR beta cDNA libraries carrying sample barcodes and UMIs. TCRdb called the 5' RACE reads again in MiXCR, with one record for every CDR3 protein. The sample lists a few hundred thousand distinct CDR3 sequences, about 15% occurring once. This receptor was identified in a man between 18 and 35 years old who had mild COVID-19 (a few samples of this study predate the infection). Cell type and time point are not known. Material: PBMCs or a T cell subset sorted from them (not recorded which). The genes are TRBV5-1 and TRBJ2-1; 7 nucleotides align to TRBD1. CDR3 sequence: CASSFRDSSYNEQFF. The CDR3 region has the DNA TGCGCCAGCAGCTTCCGGGACAGCTCCTACAATGAGCAGTTCTTC.